This T cell receptor beta chain was found in a study of OX40 agonist ivuxolimab in advanced cancers. Study-wide background: Patients were treated with intravenous ivuxolimab, dosed at 0.01 to 10 mg/kg and infused every 2 weeks.

Blood specimens came from baseline, cycle 4 day 1, and cycle 7 day 1. Losses at the gene ends were 0 bases for V and 5 bases for J; bases not matched to a gene: 11. The CDR3 spans 18 residues. In germline, CDR1 is SGDLS, CDR2 YYNGEE. Assay used: immunoSEQ multiplex PCR; TCRdb lists only in-frame clones, some missing. The table lists tens of thousands of clones, 87% of them singletons. This clonotype originated in an adult with an advanced solid tumor such as melanoma, head and neck, liver or kidney cancer. The chain links TRBV9 to TRBJ2-2; 9 nucleotides line up with TRBD1. The sample consisted of CD4+ or CD8+ T cells sorted from blood, taken in a trial of the OX40 agonist ivuxolimab. The CDR3 loop is CASSVGAQGTGKTGELFF. CDR3 sequence (DNA): TGTGCCAGCAGCGTAGGGGCTCAAGGGACAGGGAAAACCGGGGAGCTGTTTTTT.